These T cell receptor beta chains were read from a single sample in a study of blood T cells in healthy people across ages. TCRdb processed the 5' RACE reads anew with MiXCR; each CDR3 protein has one entry. The repertoire includes 650,000 or so distinct CDR3 sequences, about 50% of them detected once, and approximately 13% sits in the top ten. Material: blood. These TCRs come from a woman of 80 years or more in good health. Each CDR3 is given with its conserved first and last residue. A D gene is named only where the DNA matches it firmly. Size values are once, few and many counts, or a class for expanded clones, and some rows have none.

V,J,size,D,DNA,CDR3
TRBV11-3,TRBJ2-1,many,TRBD2,TGTGCCAGCAGCTTAGAGGGGACTAGTGAGCAGTTCTTC,CASSLEGTSEQFF
TRBV20-1,TRBJ2-1,-,TRBD2,TGCAGTGCTAGCCCCAGACTAGCGGTGGGGCACAATGAGCAGTTCTTC,CSASPRLAVGHNEQFF
TRBV15,TRBJ1-1,once,-,TGTGCCACCAGCAGATACAAAACCGAGGGGGGGTCAGCTTTCTTT,CATSRYKTEGGSAFF
TRBV20-1,TRBJ2-3,-,TRBD2,TGCAGTGCTGGGCTGGGGAGGGGCACAGATACGCAGTATTTT,CSAGLGRGTDTQYF
TRBV6-1,TRBJ2-6,-,-,TGTGCCAGCAGTGACAGAGGAGCTGGGGCCAACGTCCTGACTTTC,CASSDRGAGANVLTF
TRBV5-1,TRBJ1-1,-,-,TGCGCCAGCAGGGTCCAGGGTGTGAACACTGAAGCTTTCTTT,CASRVQGVNTEAFF
TRBV5-6,TRBJ2-7,-,-,TGTGCCAGCAGCCCCAAAATCCATTGGACAGAGGACTACGAGCAGTACTTC,CASSPKIHWTEDYEQYF
TRBV3-1,TRBJ1-2,-,TRBD1,TGTGCCAGCAGCCATACGACCCGACAGGGGGGCGGCTACACCTTC,CASSHTTRQGGGYTF
TRBV20-1,TRBJ2-7,-,TRBD1,TGCAGTGCTAGAGCTCAACAGGGGTTTAACGACGAGCAGTACTTC,CSARAQQGFNDEQYF
TRBV7-2,TRBJ2-4,-,TRBD2,TGTGCCAGCAGCTTAGTAGCCCCGGGAGGGTTCGCCAAAAACATTCAGTACTTC,CASSLVAPGGFAKNIQYF
TRBV20-1,TRBJ1-5,-,-,TGCAGTGCCAGGGACGGTGATCAGCCCCAGCATTTT,CSARDGDQPQHF
TRBV12-3/TRBV12-4,TRBJ1-4,-,TRBD1,TGTGCCAGCAGTTTATTGGGACAGGGGGGAGAAAAACTGTTTTTT,CASSLLGQGGEKLFF
TRBV6-2/TRBV6-3,TRBJ2-3,-,-,TGTGCCAGCAGCCCTTTGGGACATTCAGATACGCAGTATTTT,CASSPLGHSDTQYF
TRBV5-1,TRBJ2-3,many,-,TGCGCCAGCAGCTTGGCTAGGCCCACAGATACGCAGTATTTT,CASSLARPTDTQYF
TRBV7-2,TRBJ2-1,-,TRBD2,TGTGCCAGCAGCTTAGCGCCAGCGGGGTTCATAAACAATGAGCAGTTCTTC,CASSLAPAGFINNEQFF
TRBV6-1,TRBJ2-7,few,TRBD1,TGTGCCAGCAGTGACGGGACAGAGATATACGAGCAGTACTTC,CASSDGTEIYEQYF
TRBV6-5,TRBJ2-1,-,TRBD2,TGTGCCAGCAGTTACTCCAGAAGCGGGACCCGAGGTGAGCAGTTCTTC,CASSYSRSGTRGEQFF
TRBV30,TRBJ2-7,many,-,TGTGCCTGGAGTGTAGTGAGGTCCTACGAGCAGTACTTC,CAWSVVRSYEQYF
TRBV5-7,TRBJ2-4,few,TRBD2,TGTGCCAGCAGATCGGGGGGGCCGATCCAAAACATTCAGTACTTC,CASRSGGPIQNIQYF
TRBV12-3/TRBV12-4,TRBJ1-2,-,-,TGTGCCAGCAGTATCACCAGGGGCCTTCAAGGCTACACCTTC,CASSITRGLQGYTF
TRBV27,TRBJ2-3,-,-,TGTGCCAGCAGTTTCCGAAGGGTTGGCACAGATACGCAGTATTTT,CASSFRRVGTDTQYF
TRBV13,TRBJ2-2,-,-,TGTGCCAGCAGCTTGGGGGGAACGAACACCGGGGAGCTGTTTTTT,CASSLGGTNTGELFF
TRBV6-5,TRBJ2-5,-,-,TGTGCCAGCAGTGACTTGCAGGAGACCCAGTACTTC,CASSDLQETQYF
TRBV5-1,TRBJ2-1,many,-,TGCGCCAGCAGCATTAAAACGGGGGTAACGGGCAATGAGCAGTTCTTC,CASSIKTGVTGNEQFF
TRBV3-1,TRBJ1-2,-,TRBD1,TGTGCCAGCAGCCACCAAACAGGGGCCGGAAACTATGACTACACCTTC,CASSHQTGAGNYDYTF
TRBV28,TRBJ2-2,-,-,TGTGCCAGCAATTTAAGGACCGGGACATTCAACACCGGGGAGCTGTTTTTT,CASNLRTGTFNTGELFF
TRBV19,TRBJ1-4,-,TRBD1,TGTGCCACCCTCCCCGGGACAGGGAAAGAAAAACTGTTTTTT,CATLPGTGKEKLFF
TRBV6-5,TRBJ1-1,many,-,TGTGCCAGCAGTTACTCGGGGCAGTCTAACACTGAAGCTTTCTTT,CASSYSGQSNTEAFF
TRBV11-2,TRBJ2-7,-,TRBD2,TGTGCCAGCAGCCCCTACCGTAGCCCCCTACCTAGCGGGAGGTTCCACGAGCAGTACTTC,CASSPYRSPLPSGRFHEQYF
TRBV7-9,TRBJ1-5,-,-,TGTGCCAGCAGTTTGATAGGGAAGCCCCGGCATTTT,CASSLIGKPRHF
TRBV7-9,TRBJ2-5,-,TRBD1,TGTGCCAGCAGCCTGGGGGACAGCCGAGAGACCCAGTACTTC,CASSLGDSRETQYF
TRBV3-1,TRBJ2-4,many,TRBD1,TGTGCCAGCAGCCAAGGGACAGGCCGCATTCAGTACTTC,CASSQGTGRIQYF
TRBV6-2/TRBV6-3,TRBJ2-3,few,TRBD2,TGTGCCAGCAGTTACCGACTAAGCGGGGGGTCCACAGATACGCAGTATTTT,CASSYRLSGGSTDTQYF
TRBV29-1,TRBJ2-7,many,TRBD2,TGCAGCGCAAGCGGGAGGGGTGCCTACGAGCAGTACTTC,CSASGRGAYEQYF
TRBV29-1,TRBJ1-2,-,TRBD1,TGCAGCGTCAGTCGGGACAGGGAATATGGCTACACCTTC,CSVSRDREYGYTF
TRBV13,TRBJ2-5,few,TRBD2,TGTGCCAGCCATACCGGGACTAGCGGGGAAAGCCAAGAGACCCAGTACTTC,CASHTGTSGESQETQYF
TRBV29-1,TRBJ1-2,few,-,TGCAGCGTTGGGACAGCGGACTATGGCTACACCTTC,CSVGTADYGYTF
TRBV20-1,TRBJ2-5,-,-,TGCAGTGCTAGAGATGGCAGGGGCCGAGAGACCCAGTACTTC,CSARDGRGRETQYF
TRBV6-6,TRBJ2-1,-,-,TGTGCCAGCAGCCGCCCTCGGAATGAGCAGTTCTTC,CASSRPRNEQFF
TRBV15,TRBJ2-3,many,-,TGTGCCACCAGCAGAGATCTGGCAGATACGCAGTATTTT,CATSRDLADTQYF
TRBV20-1,TRBJ1-5,-,-,TGCAGTGCTAGTTATGGGACTCAGCCCCAGCATTTT,CSASYGTQPQHF
TRBV6-6,TRBJ2-1,many,-,TGTGCCAGCAGCCCCCCCGGGGGTAACCATGAGCAGTTCTTC,CASSPPGGNHEQFF
TRBV7-2,TRBJ2-7,-,TRBD2,TGTGCCAGCAGCTTAGCCAGCGGGGCAAACTACGAGCAGTACTTC,CASSLASGANYEQYF
TRBV29-1,TRBJ2-1,-,-,TGCAGCGTTGATGCCGGGGACAATGAGCAGTTCTTC,CSVDAGDNEQFF
TRBV5-1,TRBJ2-5,few,-,TGCGCCAGCAGCTTCCGGGTACAAGAGACCCAGTACTTC,CASSFRVQETQYF
TRBV20-1,TRBJ2-7,many,TRBD2,TGCAGTGCTAGATGGGGGACTAGCGGGAGCTCCGGCGAGCAGTACTTC,CSARWGTSGSSGEQYF
TRBV15,TRBJ2-2,-,TRBD1,TGTGCCGCCAGCAGACTACTAGGACAGGGACATGCCGGGGAGCTGTTTTTT,CAASRLLGQGHAGELFF
TRBV29-1,TRBJ2-3,-,-,TGCAGCGTTGAGCCGCAGAGGCTGGACAGCACAGATACGCAGTATTTT,CSVEPQRLDSTDTQYF
TRBV5-1,TRBJ2-7,-,-,TGCGCCAGCAGCCCCAATGTCTCCTACGAGCAGTACTTC,CASSPNVSYEQYF
TRBV24-1,TRBJ2-3,many,-,TGTGCCACCGGAGTAGCGGCCGCAGATACGCAGTATTTT,CATGVAAADTQYF
TRBV7-3,TRBJ2-1,many,TRBD2,TGTGCCAGCAGCCAAGGAAGCGGGAGTAATACCTACAATGAGCAGTTCTTC,CASSQGSGSNTYNEQFF
TRBV4-2,TRBJ2-2,-,TRBD2,TGTGCCAGCGGGGGACTAGCGGGCCTGGGCACCGGGGAGCTGTTTTTT,CASGGLAGLGTGELFF